These 23 T cell receptor beta chains share one sample of origin, sequenced in a study of immune heterogeneity within non-small cell lung tumors. Template material comprised bulk tumor genomic DNA at approximately 600 ng per sample. Spaced far apart, several biopsies were taken from each primary tumor during surgery. Curative surgery was performed on patients who had untreated, newly diagnosed non-small cell lung cancer. Multiplex PCR (32 V and 13 J primers) was used to amplify the TCR beta CDR3. Via MiXCR, TCRdb re-called the multiplex PCR reads, giving one row per CDR3 protein. The sample contains 8,500 to 13,000 distinct CDR3 sequences, roughly 30% of which appear only once. Sequencing was performed on lung tumor tissue. The receptors come from a woman between 45 and 60 years old with non-small cell lung cancer.

V usage is TRBV20-1 and J usage is TRBJ1-5, with 7 positions matching TRBD1. The CDR3 has 14 residues. The V segment lost 5 bases and the J segment 4 bases; nucleotides outside the gene matches: 8. Per germline, CDR1 DFQATT and CDR2 SNEGSKA (reference sequence). The CDR3 DNA reads TGCAGTGCTGGGGTGAACAGGGGTAATCAGCCCCAGCATTTT. It encodes CSAGVNRGNQPQHF.

The rearrangement links TRBV6-4 to TRBJ1-1, with a weak D call TRBD1 (5 bases). Between the trimmed V and J ends, which lost 6 bases and 0 bases, there was a span of 14 bases. CDR3 length: 15 amino acids. Germline loops: CDR1 MRHNA, CDR2 SNTAGT. The CDR3 protein is CASSRDGAMNTEAFF. The DNA for the CDR3 is TGTGCCAGCAGCCGGGACGGTGCCATGAACACTGAAGCTTTCTTT.

By sample fraction, this clonotype is medium-sized. The rearrangement links TRBV10-1 to TRBJ2-1, with 12 bases aligning to TRBD2. In germline, CDR1 is WNHNN, CDR2 SYGVQD (reference sequence). CDR3 size: 18 residues. The V segment lost 3 bases and the J segment 6 bases; nucleotides outside the gene matches: 12. The CDR3: CASSDVVLAGGNGNEQFF. CDR3 coding DNA: TGCGCCAGCAGTGATGTGGTCCTAGCGGGGGGGAATGGCAATGAGCAGTTCTTC.

This clonotype was observed at least ten times. This chain's CDR3 is CASSYVAGGLNEQFF. CDR3 nucleotides: TGTGCCAGCAGTTACGTAGCGGGAGGGTTGAATGAGCAGTTCTTC. J is TRBJ2-1 and V is TRBV6-5; 11 bases line up with TRBD2. Germline values: CDR1 MNHEY, CDR2 SVGAGI. The CDR3 loop spans 15 amino acids. The V and J ends lost 2 bases and 7 bases, in that order; junction bases with no gene match: 4.

This clonotype occurred a few times. The gene calls are TRBV11-2 and TRBJ1-2; 8 nucleotides agree with TRBD1. Losses at the gene ends were 4 bases for V and 6 bases for J; bases not matched to a gene: 4. The CDR3 extends over 13 amino acids. The germline CDR1 and CDR2 sequences are SGHAT and FQNNGV. The CDR3 sequence: CASSSGQGHGYTF. CDR3 coding DNA: TGTGCCAGCAGCTCCGGACAGGGTCATGGCTACACCTTC.

About this clonotype: This may be a read error, as it is one base from a much larger clone. This chain connects TRBV30 to TRBJ1-3; 9 bases are a match to TRBD1. The CDR3 covers 17 residues. J lost 3 bases, V lost 5 bases, and 14 bases had no gene match. From germline, CDR1 is GTSNPN and CDR2 SVGIG (reference sequence). The CDR3 loop is CAWVGGGTGFVGNTIYF. For the CDR3, the DNA is TGTGCCTGGGTGGGTGGAGGGACAGGGTTCGTTGGAAACACCATATATTTT.

This clonotype turned up a few times. This sequence joins TRBV2 and TRBJ1-4; TRBD1 might be the D (5 bases). This CDR3 is built from 16 residues. Germline-derived CDR1 and CDR2 are SNHLY and FYNNEI. Trimming removed 5 bases from V and 2 bases from J, with 15 bases in between. The CDR3 DNA sequence: TGTGCCAGCAGTATGCAGGGAGAAGGCACTAATGAAAAACTGTTTTTT. This codes for CASSMQGEGTNEKLFF.

The genes are TRBV24-1 and TRBJ1-1, with 7 bases identical to TRBD1. V trimming: 2 bases; J trimming: 12 bases; junction bases outside the gene matches: 5. The CDR3 runs 12 residues. CDR1 is KGHDR, CDR2 SFDVKD, per germline. CDR3 in amino acids: CATSDSQGIPFF. The CDR3 DNA reads as TGTGCCACCAGTGATTCACAGGGGATACCTTTCTTT.

The rearrangement uses TRBV7-8 and TRBJ2-7, with a possible D match to TRBD1 (6 bases). The CDR3 is 12 amino acids. V lost 0 bases and J lost 9, with 9 bases in between. Germline CDR1 is SGHVS and CDR2 is FQNEAQ. CDR3 coding DNA: TGTGCCAGCAGCTTAGCAGGGGGACCGCAGTACTTC. Translation gives CASSLAGGPQYF.

This clonotype was observed a handful of times. A much larger clone lies a single base off, so this may be a read error. The chain is built from TRBV12-3 or TRBV12-4 and TRBJ1-6; D is uncertain. The V and J ends lost 7 bases and 7 bases respectively, with 20 bases between them. The CDR3 has 16 amino acids. CDR3 nucleotides: TGTGCCAGCATCAAATCCGGGAGCACGAAAAATTCACCCCTCCACTTT. It encodes CASIKSGSTKNSPLHF.

In this sample, this clonotype turned up a few times. This chain links TRBV7-9 with TRBJ1-5; no definite D call. Looked up from germline, CDR1 is SEHNR and CDR2 is FQNEAQ (reference sequence). V was shortened by 5 bases and J by 3 bases, with 11 bases between the two germline ends. The CDR3 spans 14 residues. The CDR3 DNA follows: TGTGCCAGCAGCAAAGACCCGAACAATCAGCCCCAGCATTTT. Its translation: CASSKDPNNQPQHF.

This clonotype was recorded once. This may arise from a read error, as a much more abundant clone is one base away. The CDR3 loop is CANTKGAPGANVLTF. The CDR3 DNA reads as TGCGCCAACACCAAGGGGGCGCCTGGGGCCAACGTCCTGACTTTC. The chain joins TRBV5-1 to TRBJ2-6; 7 bases are a match to TRBD1. With V trimmed by 9 bases and J by 2 bases, 8 bases remained unmatched. CDR1 and CDR2 from the germline V gene are SGHRS and YFSETQ. The CDR3 has 15 amino acids.

This clonotype was counted ten times or more. J is TRBJ2-3 and V is TRBV5-1; D is unresolved. The CDR3 length is 11 residues. Per the germline V gene, CDR1 is SGHRS and CDR2 is YFSETQ. V shed 9 bases and J shed 3 bases, with 8 bases lying between them. The CDR3 bases are TGCGCCACACCTCAAACAGATACGCAGTATTTT. Translation: CATPQTDTQYF.

The genes are TRBV18 and TRBJ2-1; unclear D gene. This CDR3 has 16 residues. The germline gives CDR1 KGHSH, CDR2 LQKENI. V lost 3 bases to trimming and J lost 4 bases, with 16 bases between them. The CDR3 DNA sequence: TGTGCCAGCTCACCGGGTGGTGCAGTCGGATACAATGAGCAGTTCTTC. This translates into CASSPGGAVGYNEQFF. Based on the CDR3 plus reference TRBV18 and TRBJ2-1, the full variable domain is NAGVMQNPRHLVRRRGQEARLRCSPMKGHSHVYWYRQLPEEGLKFMVYLQKENIIDESGMPKERFSAEFPKEGPSILRIQQVVRGDSAAYFCASSPGGAVGYNEQFFGPGTRLTVL.

This clonotype has ten or more counts. This chain uses TRBV2 with TRBJ1-6; 9 bases are a match to TRBD1. Per the germline V gene, CDR1 is SNHLY and CDR2 is FYNNEI. This CDR3 contains 13 residues. With 6 bases clipped from V and 9 bases from J, the junction kept 3 bases outside the gene matches. CDR3 in DNA: TGTGCCAGCAGAGGACAGGGGATTTCACCCCTCCACTTT. This sequence encodes CASRGQGISPLHF.

This clonotype was recorded at least ten times. J is TRBJ2-7 and V is TRBV12-3 or TRBV12-4; D possibly corresponds to TRBD2 (7 bases). V gave up 8 bases and J gave up 10 bases, with 27 bases separating them. The length of the CDR3 is 15 residues. The CDR3 bases are TGTGCCAGCTCTGTCCGGGGGAGGGGGAAGATGCAACAGTACTTC. Protein product: CASSVRGRGKMQQYF.

This clonotype is medium-sized. One junction end disagrees with the germline gene, perhaps due to a read error. V and J are TRBV7-9 and TRBJ1-5; D is possibly TRBD1 (6 bases). The CDR3 is 17 residues long. Germline loops: CDR1 SEHNR, CDR2 FQNEAQ (reference sequence). Here the CDR3 reads CASSLERGAMGNQPQHF. DNA of the CDR3: TGTGCCAGCAGTTTAGAGCGGGGGGCTATGGGCAATCAGCCCCAGCATTTT.

A note on this clonotype: The junction and the germline gene differ at one end; a read error may be behind it. The CDR3 sequence is CPISESGVDAFF. CDR3 DNA sequence: TGTCCCATCAGTGAGTCGGGGGTTGATGCTTTCTTT. V is TRBV10-3 and J is TRBJ1-1; possibly TRBD1 for D (5 bases). There are 12 residues in the CDR3. Looked up from germline, CDR1 is ENHRY and CDR2 is SYGVKD.

This clonotype was counted between two and nine times. This rearrangement joins TRBV28 to TRBJ1-1; TRBD1 is a possible D gene (5 bases). The CDR3 runs 14 residues. Deletions cut 6 bases from V and 5 bases from J, with 16 bases between. Germline CDR1 reads MDHEN; CDR2 reads SYDVKM. The CDR3 spells CASRGRGLGTEAFF. The DNA for the CDR3 is TGTGCCAGCAGGGGCCGGGGACTCGGGACTGAAGCTTTCTTT.

To note about this clonotype: A much larger clone is a single base away; this may be a read error. The V gene is TRBV20-1, the J gene TRBJ2-1; 14 nucleotides line up with TRBD2. Germline V lookup: CDR1 DFQATT, CDR2 SNEGSKA (reference sequence). The CDR3 runs to 17 residues. The ends lost 6 bases at V and 8 bases at J; junction bases unmatched: 15. Here the CDR3 DNA reads TGCAGTGCAATACCTTTGACTAGCGGGAGGGCAAGGTATGAGCAGTTCTTC. It specifies CSAIPLTSGRARYEQFF.

About this clonotype itself: This may be a read error, as it is one base from a much larger clone. The gene calls are TRBV28 and TRBJ2-7; D may be TRBD1 (6 bases). Trimming took 6 bases from V and 4 from J, leaving 16 bases between them. Germline V lookup: CDR1 MDHEN, CDR2 SYDVKM. The CDR3 length is 14 residues. CDR3 protein: CASSSRGAGYEQYF. As DNA, the CDR3 is TGTGCCAGCAGCTCCAGGGGTGCTGGGTACGAGCAGTACTTC.

This clonotype has at least ten counts. This chain joins TRBV5-1 and TRBJ1-1; 7 bases align to TRBD1. V was clipped by 7 bases and J by 0 bases; unmatched bases: 12. CDR1 and CDR2 (germline): SGHRS, YFSETQ. The CDR3 runs 16 residues. In nucleotides, the CDR3 is TGCGCCAGCCTCCCCGGACAGGACCTCATGAACACTGAAGCTTTCTTT. Protein: CASLPGQDLMNTEAFF.

The chain links TRBV11-2 to TRBJ1-1; D gene ambiguous. The ends were cut back, 8 bases at V and 1 base at J, with 14 bases in the middle. This CDR3 is 14 amino acids long. Germline V gives CDR1 SGHAT, CDR2 FQNNGV. CDR3 in DNA: TGTGCCAGCGGGCTATCCCGAGGGAACACTGAAGCTTTCTTT. Residues: CASGLSRGNTEAFF.